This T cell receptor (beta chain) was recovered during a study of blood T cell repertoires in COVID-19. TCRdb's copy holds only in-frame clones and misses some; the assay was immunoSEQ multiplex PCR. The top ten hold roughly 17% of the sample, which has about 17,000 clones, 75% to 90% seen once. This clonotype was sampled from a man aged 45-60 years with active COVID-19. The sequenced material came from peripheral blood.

CDR3 loop: CSVVLAGAWGGELFF. The CDR3 DNA follows: TGCAGCGTAGTTCTAGCGGGCGCGTGGGGCGGGGAGCTGTTTTTT. The J gene is TRBJ2-2, the V gene TRBV29-1, with 8 bases matching TRBD2. The CDR3 is 15 residues long. The J segment lost 7 bases and the V segment lost 6 bases, leaving 13 bases of the junction unmatched. Per the germline V gene, CDR1 is SQVTM and CDR2 is ANQGSEA.